What follows describes a single T cell receptor beta chain. Profiling relied on immunoSEQ multiplex PCR, and the TCRdb table lists in-frame clones only, not all of them. Among over 60,000 clones listed, 85% to 95% were seen once. The data are from a study of T cell changes during pregnancy in multiple sclerosis. V was cut by 4 bases and J by 7 bases, with 13 bases left in between. The CDR3 has 13 amino acids. CDR1 is MNHEY, CDR2 SVGAGI, per germline. This chain joins TRBV6-5 and TRBJ2-5, with a weak D call TRBD2 (5 bases). The receptor was derived from a female donor with multiple sclerosis, enrolled in a pregnancy study. This specimen consisted of peripheral blood, obtained in the first trimester of pregnancy. The CDR3 bases are TGTGCCAGCAGTTTAGGACTTATGCGGACCCAGTACTTC. It is translated as CASSLGLMRTQYF.